These 23 T cell receptor beta chains share one sample of origin, sequenced in a study of blood T cell repertoires in COVID-19. Libraries were prepared by immunoSEQ multiplex PCR; TCRdb keeps only in-frame clonotypes and omits some of them. Among about 400,000 clones listed, nearly 90% were seen once. The sequenced sample was PBMCs or T cells enriched from blood (not recorded which). The receptor source for this set is a woman aged 18-29 years with acute COVID-19.

The gene calls are TRBV6-2 or TRBV6-3 and TRBJ2-2; TRBD2 matches 11 bases. The CDR3 spans 16 residues. With V trimmed by 6 bases and J by 5 bases, 8 bases remained unmatched. Germline CDR1 MNHEY, CDR2 SVGEGT. This CDR3 reads CASSPLPSGGTGELFF. Here the CDR3 DNA reads TGTGCCAGCAGCCCTTTACCTAGCGGGGGGACCGGGGAGCTGTTTTTT.

This chain links TRBV10-3 with TRBJ1-5; no definite D call. There are 13 residues in the CDR3. Germline loops: CDR1 ENHRY, CDR2 SYGVKD. Between the trimmed V and J ends, which lost 2 bases and 7 bases, there was a span of 9 bases. CDR3 nucleotide sequence: TGTGCCATCAGTGAGCCAGGAGGGCAGCCCCAGCATTTT. Amino acids: CAISEPGGQPQHF.

The chain employs TRBV7-2 and TRBJ1-4; D not certain. Trimming took off 3 bases at V and 8 bases at J, with 10 bases between the two ends. The germline V gene encodes CDR1 SGHTA and CDR2 FQGNSA. The CDR3 covers 13 residues. The CDR3 coding sequence is TGTGCCAGCAGCTTGCGAGGAGAGGAAAAACTGTTTTTT. It encodes CASSLRGEEKLFF.

This clone has a handful of counts. The chain employs TRBV6-5 and TRBJ1-6, with D perhaps matching TRBD1 (5 bases). The germline V gene has CDR1 MNHEY and CDR2 SVGAGI. The V and J ends lost 0 bases and 2 bases respectively, with 8 bases between them. This CDR3 contains 16 residues. The CDR3: CASSYSSRAYNSPLHF. The CDR3 region has the DNA TGTGCCAGCAGTTACTCGAGCAGGGCCTATAATTCACCCCTCCACTTT.

This clone turned up a few times. The rearrangement joins TRBV30 to TRBJ1-4; the match to TRBD1 covers 9 bases. The V segment lost 3 bases and the J segment 7 bases; nucleotides outside the gene matches: 6. The germline gives CDR1 GTSNPN, CDR2 SVGIG (reference sequence). The CDR3 spans 14 residues. CDR3 DNA: TGTGCCTGGAGGACGACAGGGGGTGGTGAAAAACTGTTTTTT. Amino acid sequence: CAWRTTGGGEKLFF.

The chain has TRBV6-5 and TRBJ1-5; 7 bases fit TRBD1. With 6 bases clipped from V and 0 bases from J, the junction kept 5 bases outside the gene matches. Germline CDR1 and CDR2: MNHEY and SVGAGI. The CDR3 extends over 15 amino acids. CDR3 amino acids: CASSTGTDSNQPQHF. DNA for the CDR3: TGTGCCAGCAGCACCGGGACAGATAGCAATCAGCCCCAGCATTTT.

The CDR3 spells CASSEFTGELFF. CDR3 in DNA: TGTGCCAGCAGTGAGTTCACCGGGGAGCTGTTTTTT. The chain links TRBV27 to TRBJ2-2; D not resolved. The V and J ends lost 5 bases and 4 bases respectively, with 5 bases between them. CDR3 length: 12 amino acids. CDR1 MNHEY and CDR2 SMNVEV come from the germline V gene (reference sequence).

The chain employs TRBV21-1 and TRBJ1-5; the DNA was not compared with TRBD1, the D call given in the table. TRBV21-1 is described as a pseudogene. The CDR3 sequence is 15 residues long. The CDR3 region has the DNA TGTGCCAGCAGCAAAATATTACAGCTAAATCAGCCCCAGCATTTT. Translation: CASSKILQLNQPQHF.

The chain combines TRBV3-1 (or the pseudogene TRBV3-2) with TRBJ1-6, with TRBD1 identical over 7 bases. CDR3 length equals 14 residues. The V gene's germline CDR1 is LGHDT and CDR2 YNNKEL (reference sequence). The trim removed 3 bases at V and 6 bases at J, leaving 2 bases unmatched. Written as DNA, the CDR3 is TGTGCCAGCAGCCAGGGACAGATTAATTCACCCCTCCACTTT. This codes for CASSQGQINSPLHF.

The chain has TRBV11-3 and TRBJ2-3, with D possibly matching TRBD2 (5 bases). CDR3 size: 17 residues. CDR1 is SGHNT and CDR2 is YENEEA in the germline V gene. Trimming cost V 1 base and J 2 bases, with 16 bases left between them. CDR3 region: CASSLGTLLGATDTQYF. Written as DNA, the CDR3 is TGTGCCAGCAGCTTAGGTACCTTATTGGGAGCCACAGATACGCAGTATTTT. The whole variable domain, remainder taken from reference TRBV11-3 and TRBJ2-3, is EAGVVQSPRYKIIEKKQPVAFWCNPISGHNTLYWYLQNLGQGPELLIRYENEEAVDDSQLPKDRFSAERLKGVDSTLKIQPAELGDSAVYLCASSLGTLLGATDTQYFGPGTRLTVL.

The V and J genes are TRBV5-1 and TRBJ2-7, with 12 bases matching TRBD1. J lost 5 bases, V lost 0 bases, and 3 bases had no gene match. The CDR3 is 15 residues long. Germline CDR1 is SGHRS and CDR2 is YFSETQ. For the CDR3, the DNA is TGCGCCAGCAGCTTGGCGGGACAGGGGGCCCACGAGCAGTACTTC. Encoded protein: CASSLAGQGAHEQYF.

The chain combines TRBV3-1 (or the pseudogene TRBV3-2) with TRBJ1-5; 9 bases agree with TRBD1. The germline CDR1 and CDR2 sequences are LGHDT and YNNKEL (reference sequence). V trimming: 3 bases; J trimming: 6 bases; junction bases outside the gene matches: 6. This CDR3 has 15 amino acids. CDR3 region: CASSQTGGGTQPQHF. The CDR3 DNA sequence: TGTGCCAGCAGCCAGACAGGGGGAGGAACTCAGCCCCAGCATTTT.

This chain connects TRBV11-2 to TRBJ1-2; the D gene is possibly TRBD1 (6 bases). CDR3 length equals 15 residues. The germline gives CDR1 SGHAT, CDR2 FQNNGV. Between the trimmed V and J ends, which lost 0 bases and 5 bases, there was a span of 13 bases. The CDR3 nucleotides are TGTGCCAGCAGCTTAGAGACCGGGACACGATATGGCTACACCTTC. The encoded protein is CASSLETGTRYGYTF.

This chain connects TRBV6-5 to TRBJ2-3; 7 nucleotides line up with TRBD2. Germline loops: CDR1 MNHEY, CDR2 SVGAGI. V gave up 6 bases and J gave up 5 bases; unmatched junction bases: 11. This CDR3 region has 15 residues. The CDR3 DNA reads as TGTGCCAGCAGCCACGACTATTCGGGGGGAGATACGCAGTATTTT. Translating gives CASSHDYSGGDTQYF.

J is TRBJ2-7 and V is TRBV10-2; 10 positions match TRBD1. V was clipped by 6 bases and J by 5 bases; unmatched bases: 10. The CDR3 consists of 15 residues. Germline CDR1 reads WSHSY; CDR2 reads SAAADI. The CDR3 is CASRSGTGVFNEQYF. Written as DNA, the CDR3 is TGCGCCAGCAGATCCGGGACAGGGGTTTTCAACGAGCAGTACTTC.

The V call is TRBV7-9, the J call TRBJ2-3; the match to TRBD2 covers 13 bases. Germline trimming cut 5 bases from V and 4 bases from J; bases unmatched to any gene: 9. The CDR3 spans 17 residues. Per germline, CDR1 SEHNR and CDR2 FQNEAQ (reference sequence). The CDR3 sequence: CASSNSGTSGKADTQYF. The DNA for the CDR3 is TGTGCCAGCAGCAACTCCGGGACTAGCGGGAAAGCAGATACGCAGTATTTT.

The chain is built from TRBV2 and TRBJ2-7; 9 positions match TRBD1. This CDR3 contains 15 residues. V was clipped by 1 base and J by 5 bases; unmatched bases: 6. The germline V gene has CDR1 SNHLY and CDR2 FYNNEI. CDR3: CASSEGQGVFNEQYF. The CDR3 bases are TGTGCCAGCAGTGAAGGACAGGGGGTATTCAACGAGCAGTACTTC.

The rearrangement joins TRBV2 to TRBJ1-4; a weak D match, TRBD1 (5 bases). This CDR3 region has 14 residues. Looked up from germline, CDR1 is SNHLY and CDR2 is FYNNEI. V was trimmed by 6 bases and J by 0 bases, leaving 8 bases between them. The CDR3 DNA sequence: TGTGCCAGCAGCAGACAGACAACTAATGAAAAACTGTTTTTT. It translates to CASSRQTTNEKLFF.

The chain employs TRBV6-2 or TRBV6-3 and TRBJ2-5, with TRBD1 matching 8 bases. The germline gives CDR1 MNHEY, CDR2 SVGEGT. This CDR3 is 17 amino acids long. The trim removed 0 bases at V and 5 bases at J, leaving 11 bases unmatched. CDR3 in DNA: TGTGCCAGCAGTTACTCTCCCGCCAGGGGGCCGAGGGAGACCCAGTACTTC. Protein sequence: CASSYSPARGPRETQYF.

This clone was picked up a small number of times. The chain employs TRBV28 and TRBJ2-1, with a possible D match to TRBD2 (6 bases). Germline V CDR1 and CDR2: MDHEN, SYDVKM. The CDR3 has 12 amino acids. Between the trimmed V and J ends, which lost 7 bases and 14 bases, there was a span of 18 bases. The DNA of the CDR3 is TGTGCCAGCACCTTCGCGGGAAGACCGAAGTTCTTC. This encodes CASTFAGRPKFF.

This chain connects TRBV28 to TRBJ1-4, with TRBD1 matching 9 bases. The V and J ends lost 4 bases and 8 bases, in that order; junction bases with no gene match: 11. The germline V gene encodes CDR1 MDHEN and CDR2 SYDVKM. The CDR3 is 16 residues long. DNA for the CDR3: TGTGCCAGCAGTTACCCTCCGGGACAGGGAACCGAAAAACTGTTTTTT. It is translated as CASSYPPGQGTEKLFF.

In this sample, this clone turned up a few times. This chain links TRBV11-1 with TRBJ1-1; no clear D gene. CDR1 is SGHAT and CDR2 is FQDESV in the germline V gene (reference sequence). V lost 1 base to trimming and J lost 1 base, with 7 bases between them. The CDR3 length is 14 residues. CDR3 nucleotides: TGTGCCAGCAGCTTAGATGGCGGGAACACTGAAGCTTTCTTT. This sequence encodes CASSLDGGNTEAFF.

V usage is TRBV18 and J usage is TRBJ2-1; D uncertain. V shed 6 bases and J shed 4 bases, with 4 bases lying between them. Germline CDR1 reads KGHSH; CDR2 reads LQKENI. This CDR3 is built from 11 residues. The CDR3 sequence is CASSTYNEQFF. As DNA, the CDR3 is TGTGCCAGCTCCACTTACAATGAGCAGTTCTTC.